The source of this TCR beta chain is a study of shared clonotypes between healthy human individuals. Germline loops: CDR1 SGHAT, CDR2 FQNNGV. CDR3 length equals 12 residues. V was clipped by 5 bases and J by 5 bases, with 8 bases between them. Sequenced by immunoSEQ multiplex PCR; TCRdb stores in-frame clones only, minus some. The sample includes nearly 500,000 clones, about 82% seen only once; the top ten take over 10%. The sample was PBMCs. This sequence originates from a woman aged 40 to 50 in good health. Some clones in this sample may be carry-over from other donors' samples. This chain joins TRBV11-2 and TRBJ2-3; no clear D. The CDR3 reads CASSPGKDTQYF. Written as DNA, the CDR3 is TGTGCCAGCAGCCCCGGTAAAGATACGCAGTATTTT.